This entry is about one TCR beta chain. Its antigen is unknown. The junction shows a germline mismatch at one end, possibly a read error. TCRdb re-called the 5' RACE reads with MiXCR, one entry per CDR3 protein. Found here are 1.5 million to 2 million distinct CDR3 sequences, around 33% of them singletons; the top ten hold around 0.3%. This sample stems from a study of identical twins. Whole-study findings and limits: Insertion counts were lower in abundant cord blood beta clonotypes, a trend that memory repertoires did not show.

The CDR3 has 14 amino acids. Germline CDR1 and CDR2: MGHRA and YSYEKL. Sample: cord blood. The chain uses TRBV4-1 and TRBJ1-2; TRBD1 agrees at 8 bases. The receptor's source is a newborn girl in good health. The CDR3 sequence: CASRQDRGEYGYTF. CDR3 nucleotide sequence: TGCGCCAGCAGGCAAGACAGGGGCGAGTATGGCTACACCTTC.